Listed here is a single T cell receptor beta chain. As yet, its antigen is unknown. This sample is part of a study of cytomegalovirus exposure and HLA in healthy donors. The study, taken as a whole, reports: The study recorded 150 to 200 TCR beta chains that were cytomegalovirus-associated. Clusters of TCRs from the first cohort tended to co-occur in the roughly 120 validation repertoires (as a later analysis found). Most TCR sequences were seen very rarely across donors, but some public TCRs occurred in many.

Profiled with immunoSEQ multiplex PCR; TCRdb holds only in-frame clones, not every one. The sample includes more than 45,000 clones, roughly 94% seen only once; the top ten take 2% to 2.5%. The CDR3 extends over 14 amino acids. Germline CDR1 SGHRS, CDR2 YFSETQ. Trimming left V 5 bases short and J 0 bases short, with 9 bases between. This sequence originates from a man younger than 35 in good health and CMV-seronegative. The J gene is TRBJ2-1, the V gene TRBV5-1, with D maybe TRBD1 (6 bases). The specimen was PBMCs. CDR3 DNA: TGCGCCAGCAGTTCGGACAGCTCCTACAATGAGCAGTTCTTC. Translated, it gives CASSSDSSYNEQFF.